These 7 T cell receptor beta chains were all obtained from the same sample, sequenced in a study of blood T cell repertoires in COVID-19. Assay: immunoSEQ multiplex PCR; the TCRdb copy retains only in-frame clones and omits some. The sample includes 200,000 to 300,000 clones, roughly 85% of them seen just once. Sample: PBMCs or T cells enriched from blood (not recorded which). These receptors were collected from a woman aged 50 to 60 with acute COVID-19.

The chain recombines TRBV5-4 with TRBJ2-5, with D hard to call. CDR1 is SGHNT, CDR2 YYREEE, per germline (reference sequence). The V end lost 0 bases, the J end lost 1 base, and 7 bases lay between the germline ends. This CDR3 spans 14 amino acids. CDR3 bases: TGTGCCAGCAGCTTGGGCCGGTTCCAAGAGACCCAGTACTTC. It is translated as CASSLGRFQETQYF.

The rearrangement uses TRBV18 and TRBJ2-7, with 7 nucleotides matching TRBD1. From germline, CDR1 is KGHSH and CDR2 LQKENI. The CDR3 consists of 14 residues. J lost 5 bases, V lost 2 bases, and 6 bases had no gene match. CDR3 in amino acids: CASSPWEGGNEQYF. The CDR3 DNA is TGTGCCAGCTCACCATGGGAAGGGGGCAACGAGCAGTACTTC.

The chain carries TRBV19 and TRBJ1-2, with D perhaps matching TRBD1 (5 bases). Per the germline V gene, CDR1 is LNHDA and CDR2 is SQIVND (reference sequence). The CDR3 has 15 residues. The CDR3 region has the DNA TGTGCGGATAGTTCCAATGCAGGGTTTGCCTATGGCTACACCTTC. It codes for CADSSNAGFAYGYTF.

The chain employs TRBV19 and TRBJ1-5, with 7 bases that match TRBD1. The J segment lost 3 bases and the V segment lost 7 bases, leaving 9 bases of the junction unmatched. Germline V gene sequence: CDR1 LNHDA, CDR2 SQIVND (reference sequence). CDR3 length equals 15 residues. The CDR3 DNA follows: TGTGCCAGTATCCCAGGGGGGAGACCCAATCAGCCCCAGCATTTT. The encoded protein is CASIPGGRPNQPQHF.

As regards this clone: The germline gene is not matched at one end of the junction; a read error may be the cause. The chain is built from TRBV7-2 and TRBJ2-1; D perhaps matches TRBD2 (5 bases). This CDR3 has 14 amino acids. In germline, CDR1 is SGHTA, CDR2 FQGNSA. The CDR3 nucleotides are TGTGCCAGCACCTTAGCCGGGATGTACAATGAGCAGTTCTTC. Amino acids: CASTLAGMYNEQFF. Variable domain in full (rest from reference TRBV7-2 and TRBJ2-1): GAGVSQSPSNKVTEKGKDVELRCDPISGHTALYWYRQSLGQGLEFLIYFQGNSAPDKSGLPSDRFSAERTGGSVSTLTIQRTQQEDSAVYLCASTLAGMYNEQFFGPGTRLTVL.

This clone appeared a single time. The V call is TRBV6-2 or TRBV6-3, the J call TRBJ2-1; 9 nucleotides align to TRBD1. This CDR3 contains 15 residues. Germline V CDR1 and CDR2: MNHEY, SVGEGT. V dropped 6 bases and J dropped 6; count of bases not matched to a gene: 9. This chain's CDR3 is CASSRGDRDSNEQFF. The DNA of the CDR3 is TGTGCCAGCAGCCGCGGGGACAGGGACTCCAATGAGCAGTTCTTC.

The chain recombines TRBV30 with TRBJ1-1; D is uncertain. The germline V gene encodes CDR1 GTSNPN and CDR2 SVGIG (reference sequence). The V gene lost 4 bases and the J gene lost 6 bases, with 21 bases spanning the gap. The CDR3 sequence is 15 residues long. In nucleotides, the CDR3 is TGTGCCTGGAAAAGCGCCGCCCAATTTTCGTCTGAAGCTTTCTTT. Translation: CAWKSAAQFSSEAFF.